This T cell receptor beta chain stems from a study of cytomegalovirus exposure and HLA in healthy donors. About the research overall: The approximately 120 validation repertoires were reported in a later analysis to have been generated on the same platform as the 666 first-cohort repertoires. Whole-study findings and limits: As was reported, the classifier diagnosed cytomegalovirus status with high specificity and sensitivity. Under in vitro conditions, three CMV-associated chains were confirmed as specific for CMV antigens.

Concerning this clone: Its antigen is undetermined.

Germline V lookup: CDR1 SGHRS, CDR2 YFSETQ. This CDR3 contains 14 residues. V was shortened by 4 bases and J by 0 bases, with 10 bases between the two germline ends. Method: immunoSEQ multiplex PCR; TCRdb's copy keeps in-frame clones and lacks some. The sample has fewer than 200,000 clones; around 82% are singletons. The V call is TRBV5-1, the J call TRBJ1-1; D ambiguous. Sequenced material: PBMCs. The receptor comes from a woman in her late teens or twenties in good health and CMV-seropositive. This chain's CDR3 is CASSARRMNTEAFF. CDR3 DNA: TGCGCCAGCAGCGCCAGGAGGATGAACACTGAAGCTTTCTTT.